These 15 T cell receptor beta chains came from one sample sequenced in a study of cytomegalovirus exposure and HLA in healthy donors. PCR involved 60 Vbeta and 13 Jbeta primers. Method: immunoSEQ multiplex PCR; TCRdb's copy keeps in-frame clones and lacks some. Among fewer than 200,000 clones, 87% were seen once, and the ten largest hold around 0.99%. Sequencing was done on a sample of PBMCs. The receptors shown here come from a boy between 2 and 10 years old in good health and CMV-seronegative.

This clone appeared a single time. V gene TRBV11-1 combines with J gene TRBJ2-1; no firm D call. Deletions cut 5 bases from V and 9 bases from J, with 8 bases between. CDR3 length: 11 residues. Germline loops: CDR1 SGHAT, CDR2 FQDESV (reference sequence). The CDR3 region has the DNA TGTGCCAGCAGCCCCTCGGGTGAGCAGTTCTTC. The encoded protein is CASSPSGEQFF.

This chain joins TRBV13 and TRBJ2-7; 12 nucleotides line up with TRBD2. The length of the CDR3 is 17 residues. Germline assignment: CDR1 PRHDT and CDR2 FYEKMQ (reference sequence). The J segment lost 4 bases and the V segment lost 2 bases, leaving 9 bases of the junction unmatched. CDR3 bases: TGTGCCAGCAGCTTAAGGACAAGGGGGACTAGCGGGTACGAGCAGTACTTC. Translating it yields CASSLRTRGTSGYEQYF.

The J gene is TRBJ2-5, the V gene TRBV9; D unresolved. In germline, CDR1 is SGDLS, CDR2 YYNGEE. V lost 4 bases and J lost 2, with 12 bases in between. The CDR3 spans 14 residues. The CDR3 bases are TGTGCCAGCAGCTATCCAGATGGTCAAGAGACCCAGTACTTC. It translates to CASSYPDGQETQYF.

CDR3 DNA sequence: TGTGCCAGCACCACTAGTGGATTATCACAGTACTTC. This encodes CASTTSGLSQYF. This chain connects TRBV6-1 to TRBJ2-7; D might be TRBD2 (5 bases). Per germline, CDR1 MNHNS and CDR2 SASEGT. Trimming removed 7 bases from V and 10 bases from J, with 17 bases in between. This CDR3 has 12 amino acids.

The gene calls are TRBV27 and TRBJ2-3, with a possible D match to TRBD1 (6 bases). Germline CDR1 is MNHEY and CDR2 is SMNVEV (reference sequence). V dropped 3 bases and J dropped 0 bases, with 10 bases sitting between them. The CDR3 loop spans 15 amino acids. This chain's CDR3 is CASSLTGDSTDTQYF. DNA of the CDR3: TGTGCCAGCAGTTTGACAGGCGACAGCACAGATACGCAGTATTTT.

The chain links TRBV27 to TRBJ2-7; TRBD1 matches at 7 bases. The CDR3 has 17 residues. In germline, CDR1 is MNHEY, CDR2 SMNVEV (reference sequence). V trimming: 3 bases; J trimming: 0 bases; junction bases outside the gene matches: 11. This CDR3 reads CASSFVTGVGSSYEQYF. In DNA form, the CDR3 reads TGTGCCAGCAGTTTTGTCACAGGGGTAGGGAGCTCCTACGAGCAGTACTTC.

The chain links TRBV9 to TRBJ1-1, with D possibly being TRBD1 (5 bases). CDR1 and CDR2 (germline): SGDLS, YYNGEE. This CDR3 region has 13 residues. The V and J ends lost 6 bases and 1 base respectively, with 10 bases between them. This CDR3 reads CASTRVTNTEAFF. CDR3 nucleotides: TGTGCCAGCACCAGGGTCACGAACACTGAAGCTTTCTTT.

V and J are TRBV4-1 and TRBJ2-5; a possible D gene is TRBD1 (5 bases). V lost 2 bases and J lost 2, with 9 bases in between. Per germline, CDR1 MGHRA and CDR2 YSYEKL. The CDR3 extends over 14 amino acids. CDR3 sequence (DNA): TGCGCCAGCAGCCAACTTGCAGGGCAAGAGACCCAGTACTTC. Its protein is CASSQLAGQETQYF.

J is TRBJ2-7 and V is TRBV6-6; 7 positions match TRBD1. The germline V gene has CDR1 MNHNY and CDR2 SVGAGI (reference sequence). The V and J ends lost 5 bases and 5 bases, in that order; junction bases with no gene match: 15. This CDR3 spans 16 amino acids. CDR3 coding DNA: TGTGCCAGCAGTCCTCACCCACCGGGACAGTACCACGAGCAGTACTTC. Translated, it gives CASSPHPPGQYHEQYF.

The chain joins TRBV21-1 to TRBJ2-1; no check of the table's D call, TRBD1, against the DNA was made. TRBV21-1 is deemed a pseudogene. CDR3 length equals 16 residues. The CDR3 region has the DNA TGTGCCACCCAACCCGACAAGACAGGGAGAGTGAATGAGCAGTTCTTC. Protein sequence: CATQPDKTGRVNEQFF.

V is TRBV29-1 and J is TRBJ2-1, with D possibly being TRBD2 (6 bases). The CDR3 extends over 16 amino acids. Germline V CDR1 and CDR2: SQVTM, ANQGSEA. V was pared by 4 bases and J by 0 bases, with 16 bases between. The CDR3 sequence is CSVGGVEASSYNEQFF. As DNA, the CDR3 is TGCAGCGTTGGGGGGGTGGAGGCCAGCTCCTACAATGAGCAGTTCTTC.

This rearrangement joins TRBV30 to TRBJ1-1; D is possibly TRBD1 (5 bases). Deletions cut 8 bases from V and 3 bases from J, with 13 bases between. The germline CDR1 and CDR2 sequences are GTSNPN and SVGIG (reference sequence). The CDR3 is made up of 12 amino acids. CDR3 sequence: CARAAGYTEAFF. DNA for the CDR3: TGTGCCCGGGCGGCAGGGTACACTGAAGCTTTCTTT.

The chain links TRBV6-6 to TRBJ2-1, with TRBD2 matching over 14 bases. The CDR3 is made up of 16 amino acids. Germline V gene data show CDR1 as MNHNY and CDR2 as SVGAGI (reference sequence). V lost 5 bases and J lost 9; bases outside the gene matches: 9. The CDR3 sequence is CASSSPGLAGEAEQFF. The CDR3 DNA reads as TGTGCCAGCAGTAGTCCGGGACTAGCGGGGGAGGCTGAGCAGTTCTTC.

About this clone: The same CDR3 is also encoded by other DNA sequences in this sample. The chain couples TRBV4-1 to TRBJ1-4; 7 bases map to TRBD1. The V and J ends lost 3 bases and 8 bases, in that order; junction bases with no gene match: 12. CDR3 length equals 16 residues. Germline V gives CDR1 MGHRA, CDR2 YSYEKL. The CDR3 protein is CASSQGDSGGYEKLFF. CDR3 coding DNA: TGCGCCAGCAGCCAGGGGGACTCAGGGGGGTACGAAAAACTGTTTTTT.

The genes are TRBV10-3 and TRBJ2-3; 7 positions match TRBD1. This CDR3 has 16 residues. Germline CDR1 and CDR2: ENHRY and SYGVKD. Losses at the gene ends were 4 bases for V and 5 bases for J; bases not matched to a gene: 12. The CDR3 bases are TGTGCCATCAGTGCCATTGAGACAGGGCTTGAAGATACGCAGTATTTT. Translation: CAISAIETGLEDTQYF.